The rows below give T cell receptor beta chains drawn from one sample of a study of CXCR3-negative and CXCR3-positive naive CD8 T cells. TCRdb re-called the 5' RACE reads, yielding one record per CDR3 amino acid sequence without DNA. With around 150,000 distinct CDR3 sequences in the sample, the ten largest clones hold 0.41%. Sequenced material: naive CXCR3+ CD8+ T cells from blood. These receptor sequences come from a human donor in good health. Some clones in this sample may be carry-over from other donors' samples. Each CDR3 is given with its conserved first and last residue.

TRBV7-6,TRBJ1-4,CASSLEAGFDEKLFF
TRBV7-6,TRBJ2-7,CASSEGRVSYEQYF
TRBV12-3/TRBV12-4,TRBJ1-3,CASRRLYSGNTIYF
TRBV20-1,TRBJ2-1,CSARELAGVIDEQFF
TRBV28,TRBJ1-4,CASSLVGGNEKLFF
TRBV11-3,TRBJ1-4,CASSSRTVNEKLFF
TRBV27,TRBJ2-7,CASSFGGAQQYF
TRBV12-3/TRBV12-4,TRBJ2-7,CASSLPGQGFNEQYF
TRBV14,TRBJ2-3,CASSLGTGRILPDTQYF
TRBV7-6,TRBJ2-7,CASSLATGGSSYEQYF
TRBV6-5,TRBJ2-7,CASREYSGGYEQYF
TRBV5-1,TRBJ1-2,CASSSGDSPAWDYGYTF
TRBV10-3,TRBJ2-1,CAISEGRNNEQFF
TRBV7-9,TRBJ2-1,CASSGEPGQRWDEQFF
TRBV7-9,TRBJ2-1,CASSQFGASAEDEQFF
TRBV7-9,TRBJ2-1,CASSPWGKYNEQFF
TRBV28,TRBJ1-5,CAGSQTVSNQPQHF
TRBV4-1,TRBJ2-1,CASSQDSQGINEQFF
TRBV6-1,TRBJ2-5,CASSEGGGQETQYF
TRBV7-9,TRBJ1-4,CASSLGPGPDEKLFF
TRBV5-1,TRBJ2-7,CASSLAYGSYEQYF
TRBV12-3/TRBV12-4,TRBJ2-1,CASETSGGYNEQFF
TRBV5-1,TRBJ1-2,CASSLDRGLGNYGYTF
TRBV7-9,TRBJ2-1,CASAGALDYSYNEQFF
TRBV12-3/TRBV12-4,TRBJ2-1,CASSFAGGLNEQFF
TRBV7-9,TRBJ2-1,CASSALGAVDYNEQFF
TRBV5-1,TRBJ1-1,CASSLLPDEAFF
TRBV29-1,TRBJ2-1,CSAFVMFNEQFF
TRBV12-3/TRBV12-4,TRBJ2-7,CASSWGAEGYEQYF
TRBV14,TRBJ2-3,CASSQEGEGWTSTDTQYF
TRBV7-3,TRBJ2-1,CASSMLAGVRNEQFF
TRBV7-3,TRBJ2-1,CASSLTLREPYNEQFF
TRBV2,TRBJ2-1,CASSDPGQGYNEQFF
TRBV23-1,TRBJ2-7,CASSQSIVSRGPQEQYF
TRBV29-1,TRBJ1-2,CSVEQGGMYGYTF
TRBV19,TRBJ2-7,CASSIYDEQYF
TRBV6-2/TRBV6-3,TRBJ1-1,CASSYLFTEAFF
TRBV4-1,TRBJ2-1,CASRHGPDYNEQFF